Listed below are T cell receptor beta chains from one sample, sequenced in a study of cytomegalovirus exposure and HLA in healthy donors. Using immunoSEQ multiplex PCR, the repertoire was profiled, and TCRdb retains in-frame clones only, with some absent. The sample lists 95,000 to 120,000 clones; about 85% were seen once. Sequencing was carried out using PBMCs. The source is a woman between 18 and 30 years old in good health and CMV-seronegative. Each CDR3 is given without its conserved first and last residue.

j_call cdr3_length v_call cdr3_aa
TRBJ2-1 14 TRBV18 ASSPAGGTGYNEQF
TRBJ2-3 14 TRBV2 ASSEVSAGGPDTQY
TRBJ1-2 17 TRBV28 ASSSDQDSAGETGYGYT
TRBJ2-1 13 TRBV5-1 ASSPTQGGYNEQF
TRBJ1-1 10 TRBV4-1 ASVGTGPEAF
TRBJ2-5 13 TRBV27 ASSLFPSGTETQY
TRBJ2-2 12 TRBV6-4 ASKTEEVTGELF
TRBJ1-2 13 TRBV2 ASSEDGRQGYGYT
TRBJ2-1 12 TRBV2 ASRPGQQDNEQF
TRBJ2-2 12 TRBV9 ASTTGGDTGELF
TRBJ1-2 8 TRBV29-1 SVGGYGYT
TRBJ1-6 14 TRBV12-5 ASGLVLGQINSPLH
TRBJ1-1 13 TRBV2 ASAITGGAGTEAF
TRBJ2-7 11 TRBV5-1 ASSLDRSYEQY
TRBJ2-3 13 TRBV7-9 ASTSSGGRSDTQY
TRBJ1-2 13 TRBV2 ASSDTGGENYGYT
TRBJ2-2 13 TRBV5-1 ASSLRQGNTGELF
TRBJ1-1 16 TRBV28 ASSLRAGASPINTEAF
TRBJ1-6 11 TRBV5-1 ASSLVRYSPLH
TRBJ2-1 12 TRBV6-1 ASSEGQPGDEQF
TRBJ1-5 11 TRBV6-1 ASSFYSNQPQH
TRBJ2-6 12 TRBV5-5 ASSPVSGANVLT
TRBJ1-2 14 TRBV7-6 ASSSPKQGASYGYT
TRBJ2-5 13 TRBV2 AGRRFSDSKETQY
TRBJ1-1 12 TRBV25-1 ASSESDSNTEAF
TRBJ2-3 10 TRBV27 ASSFGADTQY
TRBJ2-7 12 TRBV12-2 ASPRGGITYEQY
TRBJ1-4 15 TRBV5-1 ASSDRDRGLTNEKLF
TRBJ1-1 12 TRBV19 ASSSDRGRTEAF
TRBJ2-1 15 TRBV19 ASSPGTSGGPGNEQF
TRBJ2-2 14 TRBV27 ASSSPPGQGVGELF
TRBJ1-2 9 TRBV7-9 ASSYLGGYT
TRBJ1-1 15 TRBV9 ASSVAGQGFINTEAF
TRBJ2-7 11 TRBV10-3 AINGGGGNEQY
TRBJ2-5 14 TRBV7-7 ASSPGHSTTAETQY
TRBJ1-2 15 TRBV28 ASSSTGETALNYGYT
TRBJ2-7 13 TRBV6-1 ASSGQDGSSYEQY
TRBJ1-5 12 TRBV5-1 ASSPDAGDQPQH